This T cell receptor (beta chain) was sequenced in a study of regulatory T cells in long-lasting Graves disease. Study as a whole: Patients with persistent Graves' disease had over 5 years of antithyroid drugs and persistent TSH receptor antibodies. General study results and limits: Favored usage of TRBV28, TRBJ1-2 and TRBJ2-5 was recorded in persistent disease. In persistent patients, shared public clonotypes (about 2,800) outnumbered those in new patients (nearly 1,000). Patients whose Graves' disease persisted exhibited lower TCR diversity than those newly diagnosed.

In regard to this clonotype: No antigen is known for it.

For TCR beta, libraries came from iRepertoire HTBI primers and Arm-PCR of CDR3 regions. TCRdb recomputed calls from the multiplex PCR reads with MiXCR, one row per CDR3 protein. The table shows almost 350,000 distinct CDR3 sequences, with 15% to 20% occurring only once. Sample time point: persistent/refractory GD, antithyroid drugs over 5 years with positive TRAb. PBMC RNA was the source of the TCR library. Deletions cut 4 bases from V and 7 bases from J, with 23 bases between. CDR1 and CDR2 (germline): SQVTM, ANQGSEA. CDR3 length: 16 residues. The sample consisted of peripheral blood mononuclear cells (PBMCs), taken when the disease was refractory, from a patient treated with antithyroid drugs. The chain recombines TRBV29-1 with TRBJ1-3; D is unclear. This clonotype was obtained from a female donor with Graves disease. CDR3 DNA: TGCAGCGTTGGGACGCTCCAGACCGGGTCGGGGAACACCATATATTTT. This gives the protein CSVGTLQTGSGNTIYF.